This record looks at one TCR beta chain sequence and its context. As yet, its antigen is unknown. This sample's treatment: PENTA 11 planned treatment interruption arm or continuous ART arm. RNA-based 3' RACE libraries used unique molecular identifiers. A single record per CDR3 protein comes from TCRdb applying MiXCR to the 3' RACE reads. Counted here are roughly 46,000 distinct CDR3 sequences, more than 3.5% occurring once; the ten biggest clones make up 0.7%. The sample belongs to a study of HIV-infected children after antiretroviral therapy interruption. Looking at the study overall: Children were on planned treatment interruption or continuous treatment.

Broader study findings: Sorted CD45RA+ naive cells might include minor non-naive CD45RA+ cells. By the end of treatment interruption, naive CD4+ clonality (Gini) increased.

Here the sequenced sample was CD45RA+ CD4+ T cells from PBMCs, pooled from several time points, taken from a donor given antiretroviral therapy, either interrupted or continuous. Subset specified: naive CD4+ CD45RA+ CD45RO- T cells. This clonotype originated in a pool of human donors with HIV.

DNA of the CDR3: TGTGCCAGCAGCCCGATCGGGTGGCAGGGAAACAATGAGCAGTTCTTC. Protein product: CASSPIGWQGNNEQFF. The chain is built from TRBV5-6 and TRBJ2-1; a weak D match, TRBD1 (5 bases). V was shortened by 4 bases and J by 5 bases, with 19 bases between the two germline ends. The CDR3 extends over 16 amino acids. Germline lookup yields CDR1 SGHDT and CDR2 YYEEEE.